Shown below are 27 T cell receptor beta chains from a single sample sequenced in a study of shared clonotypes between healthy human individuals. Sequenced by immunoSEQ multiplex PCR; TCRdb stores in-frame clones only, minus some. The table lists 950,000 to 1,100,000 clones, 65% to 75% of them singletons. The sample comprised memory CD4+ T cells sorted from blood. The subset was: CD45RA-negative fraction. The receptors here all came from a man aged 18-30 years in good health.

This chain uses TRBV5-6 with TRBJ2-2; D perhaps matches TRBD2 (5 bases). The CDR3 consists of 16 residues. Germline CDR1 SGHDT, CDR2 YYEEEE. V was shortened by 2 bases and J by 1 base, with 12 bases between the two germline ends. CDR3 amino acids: CASSFDGGRNTGELFF. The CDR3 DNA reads TGTGCCAGCAGCTTTGATGGCGGGCGGAACACCGGGGAGCTGTTTTTT.

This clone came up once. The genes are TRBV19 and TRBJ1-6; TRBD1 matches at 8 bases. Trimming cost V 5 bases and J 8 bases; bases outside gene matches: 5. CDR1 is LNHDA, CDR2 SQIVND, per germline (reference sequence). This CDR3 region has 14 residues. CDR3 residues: CASSLQGGYSPLHF. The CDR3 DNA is TGTGCCAGTAGTTTACAGGGGGGATATTCACCCCTCCACTTT.

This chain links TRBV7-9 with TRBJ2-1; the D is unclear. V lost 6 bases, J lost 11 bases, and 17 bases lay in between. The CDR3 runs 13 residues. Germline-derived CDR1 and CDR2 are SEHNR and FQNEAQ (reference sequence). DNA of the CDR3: TGTGCCAGCAGGTATGGCCCCGAGGAGAAGCAGTTCTTC. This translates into CASRYGPEEKQFF. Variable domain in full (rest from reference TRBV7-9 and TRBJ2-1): DTGVSQNPRHKITKRGQNVTFRCDPISEHNRLYWYRQTLGQGPEFLTYFQNEAQLEKSRLLSDRFSAERPKGSFSTLEIQRTEQGDSAMYLCASRYGPEEKQFFGPGTRLTVL.

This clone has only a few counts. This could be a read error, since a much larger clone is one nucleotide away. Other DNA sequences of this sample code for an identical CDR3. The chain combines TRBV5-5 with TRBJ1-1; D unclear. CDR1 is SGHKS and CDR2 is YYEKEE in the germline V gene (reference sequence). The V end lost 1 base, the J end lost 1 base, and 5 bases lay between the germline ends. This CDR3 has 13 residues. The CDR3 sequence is CASSLWGNTEAFF. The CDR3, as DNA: TGTGCCAGCAGCTTGTGGGGGAACACTGAAGCTTTCTTT. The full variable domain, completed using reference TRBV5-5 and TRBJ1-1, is DAGVTQSPTHLIKTRGQQVTLRCSPISGHKSVSWYQQVLGQGPQFIFQYYEKEERGRGNFPDRFSARQFPNYSSELNVNALLLGDSALYLCASSLWGNTEAFFGQGTRLTVV.

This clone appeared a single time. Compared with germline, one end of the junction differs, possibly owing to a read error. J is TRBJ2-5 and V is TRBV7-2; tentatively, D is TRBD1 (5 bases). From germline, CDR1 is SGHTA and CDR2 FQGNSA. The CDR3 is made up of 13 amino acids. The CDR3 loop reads CASSPDSQKTQYF. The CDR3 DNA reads TGTGCCAGCAGCCCTGACAGCCAAAAGACCCAGTACTTC.

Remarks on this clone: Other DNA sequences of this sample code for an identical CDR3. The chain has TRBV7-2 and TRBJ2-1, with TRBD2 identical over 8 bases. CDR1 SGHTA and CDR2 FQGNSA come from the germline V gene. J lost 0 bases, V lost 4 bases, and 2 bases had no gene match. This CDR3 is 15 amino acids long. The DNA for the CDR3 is TGTGCCAGCAGCTCTACTAGCGGCTCCTACAATGAGCAGTTCTTC. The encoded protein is CASSSTSGSYNEQFF.

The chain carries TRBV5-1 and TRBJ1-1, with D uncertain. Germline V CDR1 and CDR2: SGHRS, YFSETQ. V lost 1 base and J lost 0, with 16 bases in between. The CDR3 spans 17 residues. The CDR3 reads CASSLTTAHRVNTEAFF. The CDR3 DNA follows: TGCGCCAGCAGCTTGACGACTGCCCACCGAGTGAACACTGAAGCTTTCTTT.

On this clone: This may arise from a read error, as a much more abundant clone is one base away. CDR3 protein: CSVETFAGSSF. DNA for the CDR3: TGCAGCGTTGAAACTTTCGCCGGGTCCTCATTT. The chain uses TRBV29-1 and TRBJ1-1; D is uncertain. There are 11 residues in the CDR3. Germline V CDR1 and CDR2: SQVTM, ANQGSEA.

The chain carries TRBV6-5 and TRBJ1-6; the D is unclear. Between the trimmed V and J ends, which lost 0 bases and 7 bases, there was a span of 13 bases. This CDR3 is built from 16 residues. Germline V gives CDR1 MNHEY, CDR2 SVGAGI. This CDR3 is CASSYSILKGNSPLHF. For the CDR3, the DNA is TGTGCCAGCAGTTACTCGATTTTGAAGGGCAATTCACCCCTCCACTTT.

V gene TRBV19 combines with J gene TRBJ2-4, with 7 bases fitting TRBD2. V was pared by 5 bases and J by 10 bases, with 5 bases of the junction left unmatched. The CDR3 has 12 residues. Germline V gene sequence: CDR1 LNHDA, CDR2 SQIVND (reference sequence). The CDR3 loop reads CASSLQAGIQYF. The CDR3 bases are TGTGCCAGTAGTCTACAAGCGGGAATTCAGTACTTC.

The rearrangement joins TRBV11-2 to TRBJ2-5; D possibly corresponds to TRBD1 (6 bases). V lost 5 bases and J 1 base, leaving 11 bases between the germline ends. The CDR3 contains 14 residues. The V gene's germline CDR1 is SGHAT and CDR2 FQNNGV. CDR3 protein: CASSPGHLQETQYF. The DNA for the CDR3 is TGTGCCAGCAGCCCGGGACACCTCCAAGAGACCCAGTACTTC.

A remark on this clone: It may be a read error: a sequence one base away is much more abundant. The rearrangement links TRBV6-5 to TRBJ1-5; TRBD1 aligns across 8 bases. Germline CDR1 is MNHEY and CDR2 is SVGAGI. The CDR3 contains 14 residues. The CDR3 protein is CVSSEQGGNQPQHF. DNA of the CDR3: TGTGTCAGCAGCGAACAGGGGGGTAATCAGCCCCAGCATTTT.

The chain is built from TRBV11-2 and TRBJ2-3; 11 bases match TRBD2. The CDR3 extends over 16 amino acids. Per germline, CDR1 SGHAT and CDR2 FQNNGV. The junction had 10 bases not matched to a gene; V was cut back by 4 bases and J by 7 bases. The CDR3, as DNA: TGTGCCAGCAGCTCCCCGGGGACTAGCGGAGTTAATACGCAGTATTTT. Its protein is CASSSPGTSGVNTQYF.

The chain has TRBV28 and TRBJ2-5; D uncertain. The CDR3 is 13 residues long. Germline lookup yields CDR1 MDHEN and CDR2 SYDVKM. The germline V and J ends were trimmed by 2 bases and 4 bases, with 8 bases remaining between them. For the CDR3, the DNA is TGTGCCAGCAGTTTAGTTGGGCGAGAGACCCAGTACTTC. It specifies CASSLVGRETQYF.

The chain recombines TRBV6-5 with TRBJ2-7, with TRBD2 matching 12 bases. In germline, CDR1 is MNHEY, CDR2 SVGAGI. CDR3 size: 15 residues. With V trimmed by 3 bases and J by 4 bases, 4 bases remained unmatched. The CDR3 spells CASSYRLAGAYEQYF. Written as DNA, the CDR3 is TGTGCCAGCAGTTATCGACTAGCGGGAGCTTACGAGCAGTACTTC.

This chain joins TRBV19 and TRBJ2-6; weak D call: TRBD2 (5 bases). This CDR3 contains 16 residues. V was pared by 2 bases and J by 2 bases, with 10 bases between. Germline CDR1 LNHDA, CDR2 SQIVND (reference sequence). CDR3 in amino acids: CASSIPPGTGANVLTF. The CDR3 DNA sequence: TGTGCCAGTAGTATACCCCCCGGGACTGGGGCCAACGTCCTGACTTTC. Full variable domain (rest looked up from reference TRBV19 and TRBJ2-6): DGGITQSPKYLFRKEGQNVTLSCEQNLNHDAMYWYRQDPGQGLRLIYYSQIVNDFQKGDIAEGYSVSREKKESFPLTVTSAQKNPTAFYLCASSIPPGTGANVLTFGAGSRLTVL.

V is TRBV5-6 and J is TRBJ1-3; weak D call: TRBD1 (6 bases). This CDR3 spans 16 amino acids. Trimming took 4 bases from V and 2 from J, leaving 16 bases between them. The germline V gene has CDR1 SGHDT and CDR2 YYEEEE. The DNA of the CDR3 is TGTGCCAGCAGCAGGGGGTGGCAGTTAACTGGAAACACCATATATTTT. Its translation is CASSRGWQLTGNTIYF. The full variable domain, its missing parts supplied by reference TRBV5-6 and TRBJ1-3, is DAGVTQSPTHLIKTRGQQVTLRCSPKSGHDTVSWYQQALGQGPQFIFQYYEEEERQRGNFPDRFSGHQFPNYSSELNVNALLLGDSALYLCASSRGWQLTGNTIYFGEGSWLTVV.

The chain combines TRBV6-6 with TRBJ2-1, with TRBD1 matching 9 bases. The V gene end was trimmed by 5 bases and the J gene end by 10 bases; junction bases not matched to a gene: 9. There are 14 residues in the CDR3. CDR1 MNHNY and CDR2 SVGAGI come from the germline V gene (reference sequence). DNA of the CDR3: TGTGCCAGCAGTGGGACAGGGAAGGGTGGGGAGCAGTTCTTC. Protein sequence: CASSGTGKGGEQFF.

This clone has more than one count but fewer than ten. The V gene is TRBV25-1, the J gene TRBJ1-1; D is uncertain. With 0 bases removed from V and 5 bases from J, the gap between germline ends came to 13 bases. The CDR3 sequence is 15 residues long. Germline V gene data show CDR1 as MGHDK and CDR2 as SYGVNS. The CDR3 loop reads CASSEYELPTTEAFF. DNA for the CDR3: TGTGCCAGCAGTGAATACGAGCTCCCCACTACTGAAGCTTTCTTT.

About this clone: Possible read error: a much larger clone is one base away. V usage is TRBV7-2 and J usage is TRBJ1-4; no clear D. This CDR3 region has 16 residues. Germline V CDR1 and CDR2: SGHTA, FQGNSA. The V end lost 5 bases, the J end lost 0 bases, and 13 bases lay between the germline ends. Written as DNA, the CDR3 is TGTGCCAGCAGCCCCCAGGCCGGGGCAACTAATGAAAAACTGTTTTTT. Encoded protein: CASSPQAGATNEKLFF.

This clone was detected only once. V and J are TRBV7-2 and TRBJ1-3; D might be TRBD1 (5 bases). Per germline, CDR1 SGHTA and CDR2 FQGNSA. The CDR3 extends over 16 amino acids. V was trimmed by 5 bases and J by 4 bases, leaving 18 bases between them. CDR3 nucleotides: TGTGCCAGCAGCCCCGACAGTAACGCGGCCGGAAACACCATATATTTT. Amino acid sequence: CASSPDSNAAGNTIYF.

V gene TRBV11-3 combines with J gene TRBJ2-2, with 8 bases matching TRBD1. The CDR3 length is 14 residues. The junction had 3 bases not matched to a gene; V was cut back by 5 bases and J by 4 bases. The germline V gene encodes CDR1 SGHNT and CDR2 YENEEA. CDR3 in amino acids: CASSQDRGTGELFF. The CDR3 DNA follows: TGTGCCAGCAGCCAAGACAGGGGCACCGGGGAGCTGTTTTTT.

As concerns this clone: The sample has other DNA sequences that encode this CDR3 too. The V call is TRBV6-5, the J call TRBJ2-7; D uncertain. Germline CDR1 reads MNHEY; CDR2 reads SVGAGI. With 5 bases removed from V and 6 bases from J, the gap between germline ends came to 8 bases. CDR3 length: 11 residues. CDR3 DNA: TGTGCCAGCAGTGACCGGGTCGAGCAGTACTTC. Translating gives CASSDRVEQYF.

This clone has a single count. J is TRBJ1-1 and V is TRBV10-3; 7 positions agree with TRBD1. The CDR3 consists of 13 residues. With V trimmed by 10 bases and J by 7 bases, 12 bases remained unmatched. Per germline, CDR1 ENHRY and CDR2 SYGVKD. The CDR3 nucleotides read TGTGCCACCAAAGACAGGGCAGACGGTGAAGCTTTCTTT. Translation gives CATKDRADGEAFF.

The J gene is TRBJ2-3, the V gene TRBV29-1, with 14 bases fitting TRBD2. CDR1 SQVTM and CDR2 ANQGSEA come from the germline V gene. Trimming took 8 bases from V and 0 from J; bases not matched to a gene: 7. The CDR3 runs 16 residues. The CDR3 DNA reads TGCAGCAGAGGACTAGCGGGGGGTCGGAGCACAGATACGCAGTATTTT. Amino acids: CSRGLAGGRSTDTQYF.

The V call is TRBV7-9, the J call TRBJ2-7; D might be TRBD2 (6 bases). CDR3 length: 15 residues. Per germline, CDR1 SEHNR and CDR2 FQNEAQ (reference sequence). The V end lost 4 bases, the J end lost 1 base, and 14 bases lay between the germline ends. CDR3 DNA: TGTGCCAGCAGCTGGGGGACTCCTGGATCCTACGAGCAGTACTTC. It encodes CASSWGTPGSYEQYF.

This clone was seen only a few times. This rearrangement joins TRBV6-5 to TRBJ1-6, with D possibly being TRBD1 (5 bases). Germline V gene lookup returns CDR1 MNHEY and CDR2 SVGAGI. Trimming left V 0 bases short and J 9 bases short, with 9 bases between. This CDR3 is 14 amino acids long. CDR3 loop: CASSYSGEASPLHF. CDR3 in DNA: TGTGCCAGCAGTTACTCGGGGGAGGCTTCACCCCTCCACTTT.